These T cell receptor beta chains were read from a single sample in a study of control samples from healthy donors and cancer patients. Produced via immunoSEQ multiplex PCR; TCRdb's table is partial and in-frame only. The sample holds roughly 81,000 clones; approximately 82% are singletons and the top ten take about 9.9%. Sequenced material: PBMCs. The receptors stem from a man aged 60 to 75 with head and neck cancer. CDR3s include the opening cysteine and the closing phenylalanine or tryptophan. A D gene is named only where the DNA matches it firmly. Some rows have no size entry. The others give once, few or many, or a class for an expanded clone.

size | J | V | D | CDR3 | DNA
. | TRBJ1-3 | TRBV28 | . | CASFGGNTIYF | TGTGCCAGTTTCGGAGGAAACACCATATATTTT
. | TRBJ2-7 | TRBV27 | TRBD1 | CASSPGDRGWYEQYF | TGTGCCAGCAGTCCGGGGGACAGGGGCTGGTACGAGCAGTACTTC
. | TRBJ1-2 | TRBV5-4 | TRBD1 | CASSMTGTNYGYTF | TGTGCCAGCAGTATGACAGGGACTAACTATGGCTACACCTTC
. | TRBJ2-3 | TRBV19 | TRBD1 | CASSLDRGGWDTQYF | TGTGCCAGTAGCCTGGACAGGGGAGGATGGGATACGCAGTATTTT
once | TRBJ1-1 | TRBV5-1 | TRBD1 | CASSQGTAEAFF | TGCGCCAGCAGCCAAGGGACAGCTGAAGCTTTCTTT
. | TRBJ1-2 | TRBV20-1 | . | CSASNQGNYGYTF | TGCAGTGCTAGTAACCAGGGGAATTATGGCTACACCTTC
few | TRBJ2-1 | TRBV2 | . | CASREDLYNEQFF | TGTGCCAGCAGGGAGGACCTCTACAATGAGCAGTTCTTC
. | TRBJ1-2 | TRBV19 | . | CASSIGQAAHYGYTF | TGTGCCAGTAGTATAGGGCAGGCGGCACACTATGGCTACACCTTC
. | TRBJ1-5 | TRBV18 | . | CASSPGAGGNQPQHF | TGTGCCAGCTCACCAGGGGCAGGGGGCAATCAGCCCCAGCATTTT
. | TRBJ2-3 | TRBV30 | . | CAWSGPSTDTQYF | TGTGCCTGGAGTGGCCCTAGCACAGATACGCAGTATTTT
few | TRBJ1-4 | TRBV7-8 | . | CASSLVGFDEKLFF | TGTGCCAGCAGCTTAGTTGGGTTCGATGAAAAACTGTTTTTT
. | TRBJ1-4 | TRBV2 | . | CASLSPGTQQEKLFF | TGTGCCAGCCTTAGTCCCGGGACTCAGCAAGAAAAACTGTTTTTT
. | TRBJ2-2 | TRBV19 | TRBD2 | CASSAPGLAVNTGELFF | TGTGCCAGTAGTGCCCCGGGACTAGCGGTGAACACCGGGGAGCTGTTTTTT
. | TRBJ1-2 | TRBV13 | . | CASSRIPWTARTGYGYTF | TGTGCCAGCAGCCGAATCCCCTGGACGGCCAGAACGGGCTATGGCTACACCTTC
. | TRBJ2-2 | TRBV5-1 | . | CASSFVGGTVNTGELFF | TGCGCCAGCAGCTTCGTGGGCGGGACAGTGAACACCGGGGAGCTGTTTTTT
. | TRBJ1-3 | TRBV2 | TRBD1 | CASSERQGVFSGNTIYF | TGTGCCAGCAGTGAAAGGCAGGGGGTCTTCTCTGGAAACACCATATATTTT
. | TRBJ2-3 | TRBV30 | . | CAWSTNPTDTQYF | TGTGCCTGGAGTACAAACCCCACAGATACGCAGTATTTT
. | TRBJ1-2 | TRBV5-6 | . | CASSRGSRYTF | TGTGCCAGCAGCCGGGGCTCCCGCTACACCTTC
. | TRBJ1-6 | TRBV9 | TRBD1 | CASSEGQGASPLHF | TGTGCCAGCAGCGAGGGGCAGGGGGCTTCACCCCTCCACTTT
. | TRBJ1-2 | TRBV5-8 | . | CASSRQARTNYGYTF | TGTGCCAGCAGTCGACAGGCGAGGACTAACTATGGCTACACCTTC
. | TRBJ2-5 | TRBV7-2 | TRBD1 | CASSLAGQGFETQYF | TGTGCCAGCAGCTTAGCGGGACAGGGGTTTGAGACCCAGTACTTC
. | TRBJ2-7 | TRBV7-8 | . | CASSFGRTTYEQYF | TGTGCCAGCAGCTTCGGCAGGACAACCTACGAGCAGTACTTC
. | TRBJ1-2 | TRBV3-1/TRBV3-2 | . | CASSHLGQGGAYGYTF | TGTGCCAGCAGCCACCTCGGACAAGGAGGGGCCTATGGCTACACCTTC
. | TRBJ2-7 | TRBV12-3/TRBV12-4 | . | CASSFAVYEQYF | TGTGCCAGCAGTTTCGCTGTCTACGAGCAGTACTTC
once | TRBJ2-3 | TRBV24-1 | TRBD1 | CATRGTASTDTQYF | TGTGCCACCAGAGGGACAGCGAGCACAGATACGCAGTATTTT
once | TRBJ1-1 | TRBV28 | . | CASSWGPVNTEAFF | TGTGCCAGCAGTTGGGGCCCAGTTAACACTGAAGCTTTCTTT
. | TRBJ1-6 | TRBV19 | TRBD1 | CASSIGSGTGERSPLHF | TGTGCCAGTAGTATAGGTTCCGGGACAGGGGAGCGTTCACCCCTCCACTTT
. | TRBJ2-3 | TRBV6-5 | . | CASSYSGASPTDTQYF | TGTGCCAGCAGTTACTCGGGGGCTAGCCCAACCGATACGCAGTATTTT
. | TRBJ2-1 | TRBV19 | TRBD2 | CASSIAGGRGADEQFF | TGTGCCAGTAGTATCGCGGGAGGAAGGGGGGCAGATGAGCAGTTCTTC
. | TRBJ1-1 | TRBV10-3 | TRBD1 | CAISDLIRGENTEAFF | TGTGCCATCAGTGACCTCATCAGGGGGGAGAACACTGAAGCTTTCTTT
. | TRBJ2-1 | TRBV4-1 | TRBD2 | CASSHWGGSSYNEQFF | TGCGCCAGCAGCCATTGGGGCGGGAGCTCCTACAATGAGCAGTTCTTC
. | TRBJ1-3 | TRBV7-9 | TRBD1 | CASSFRPIQGAGGNTIYF | TGTGCCAGCAGCTTCCGACCTATACAGGGGGCTGGTGGAAACACCATATATTTT
. | TRBJ1-6 | TRBV11-2 | . | CASSFPTNSPLHF | TGTGCCAGCAGCTTCCCCACTAATTCACCCCTCCACTTT
few | TRBJ2-7 | TRBV27 | TRBD1 | CASSLGTGGSHEQYF | TGTGCCAGCAGTTTGGGGACAGGGGGCTCCCACGAGCAGTACTTC
. | TRBJ2-1 | TRBV10-3 | TRBD2 | CAISPGTTDNEQFF | TGTGCCATCAGCCCCGGGACTACGGACAATGAGCAGTTCTTC
. | TRBJ1-3 | TRBV7-9 | TRBD1 | CASSRTSQGDTIYF | TGTGCCAGCAGCAGGACTTCTCAGGGGGACACCATATATTTT
. | TRBJ1-1 | TRBV18 | . | CASSPGLNTEAFF | TGTGCCAGCTCACCTGGGTTGAACACTGAAGCTTTCTTT
. | TRBJ2-1 | TRBV6-5 | TRBD2 | CASSRTRSSYNEQFF | TGTGCCAGCAGCCGGACTAGGAGCTCCTACAATGAGCAGTTCTTC
. | TRBJ1-4 | TRBV9 | . | CASSVAGEKLFF | TGTGCCAGCAGCGTAGCCGGCGAAAAACTGTTTTTT